This T cell receptor (beta chain) was identified during a study of T cell repertoires in cytomegalovirus infection. TCRdb reprocessed the reads via MiXCR and lists one record per CDR3 protein. The table lists more than 150,000 distinct CDR3 sequences, around 22% of them singletons. Germline CDR1 is LGHNA and CDR2 is YNFKEQ. The V gene end was trimmed by 0 bases and the J gene end by 3 bases; junction bases not matched to a gene: 4. The CDR3 is 16 residues long. The sequenced material came from PBMCs. The chain uses TRBV4-2 and TRBJ2-1, with 8 nucleotides matching TRBD2. This sequence originates from a human donor in good health (CMV status not recorded). Some clones in this sample may be carry-over from other donors' samples. DNA for the CDR3: TGTGCCAGCAGCCAAGATAGCGGGGTAGTCTACAATGAGCAGTTCTTC. This gives the protein CASSQDSGVVYNEQFF.